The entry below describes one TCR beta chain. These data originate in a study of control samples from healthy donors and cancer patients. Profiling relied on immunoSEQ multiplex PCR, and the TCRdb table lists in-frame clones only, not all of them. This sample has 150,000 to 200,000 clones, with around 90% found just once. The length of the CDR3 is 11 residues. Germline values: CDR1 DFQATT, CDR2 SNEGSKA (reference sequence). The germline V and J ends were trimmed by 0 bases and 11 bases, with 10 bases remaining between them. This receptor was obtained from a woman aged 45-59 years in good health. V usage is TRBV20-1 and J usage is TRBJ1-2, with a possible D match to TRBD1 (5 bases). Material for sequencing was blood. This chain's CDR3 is CSARDLRGYTF. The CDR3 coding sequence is TGCAGTGCTAGAGATCTGCGGGGGTACACCTTC.